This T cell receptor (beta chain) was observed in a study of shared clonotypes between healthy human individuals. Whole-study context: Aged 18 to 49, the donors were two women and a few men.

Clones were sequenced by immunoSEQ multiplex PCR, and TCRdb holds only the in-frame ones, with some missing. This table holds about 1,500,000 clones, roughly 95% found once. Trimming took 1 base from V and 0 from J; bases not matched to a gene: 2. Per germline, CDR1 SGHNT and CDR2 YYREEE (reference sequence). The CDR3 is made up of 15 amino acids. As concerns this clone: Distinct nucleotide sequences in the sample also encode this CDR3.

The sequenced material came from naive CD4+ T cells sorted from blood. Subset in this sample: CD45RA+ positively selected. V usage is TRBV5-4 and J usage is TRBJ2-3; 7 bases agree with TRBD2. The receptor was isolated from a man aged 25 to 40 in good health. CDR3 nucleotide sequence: TGTGCCAGCAGCTTGAGCGGGACGAGCACAGATACGCAGTATTTT. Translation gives CASSLSGTSTDTQYF.